The next 30 T cell receptor beta chains were all read from a single sample in a study of blood T cells in healthy people across ages. A second PCR, run for about 7 to 11 cycles, used a sample-barcoded 5' primer plus a J-beta primer mix. TCRdb reanalysed the 5' RACE reads using MiXCR and keeps one entry per CDR3 protein. The sample records more than 900,000 distinct CDR3 sequences, around 25% being singletons. These same data were also listed under a study on T cells of mothers and their children.

Sequences were obtained from blood. Source of these receptors: a girl aged 2 to 10 in good health.

The genes are TRBV7-9 and TRBJ2-7; a weak D match, TRBD2 (6 bases). From germline, CDR1 is SEHNR and CDR2 FQNEAQ (reference sequence). With 5 bases removed from V and 2 bases from J, the gap between germline ends came to 22 bases. The CDR3 is 17 residues long. The CDR3 sequence: CASSTAMTGTHTYEQYF. In DNA, the CDR3 is TGTGCCAGCAGCACAGCGATGACCGGGACTCACACCTACGAGCAGTACTTC.

This chain connects TRBV25-1 to TRBJ1-2; no firm D call. The length of the CDR3 is 14 residues. Germline CDR1 MGHDK, CDR2 SYGVNS. Trimming stripped 1 base from V and 0 bases from J, with 6 bases between. CDR3 sequence: CASSESITNYGYTF. For the CDR3, the DNA is TGTGCCAGCAGTGAATCAATAACTAACTATGGCTACACCTTC.

CDR3 in DNA: TGTGCCAGCAGCGTCGACGGGGGAAATGAAAAACTGTTTTTT. It codes for CASSVDGGNEKLFF. The rearrangement links TRBV28 to TRBJ1-4; maybe TRBD1 (5 bases). Germline V gene data show CDR1 as MDHEN and CDR2 as SYDVKM. Trimming shortened V by 6 bases and J by 5 bases, and 13 bases separated the two germline ends. The CDR3 spans 14 residues.

Concerning this clonotype itself: This could be a read error, since a much larger clone is one nucleotide away. Since no conserved phenylalanine or tryptophan closes the CDR3, a read error is the likely cause. The gene calls are TRBV3-1 and TRBJ2-7, with a tentative D call TRBD2 (6 bases). Germline CDR1 and CDR2: LGHDT and YNNKEL (reference sequence). The CDR3 runs to 14 residues. The germline V and J ends were trimmed by 4 bases and 3 bases, with 13 bases remaining between them. DNA of the CDR3: TGTGCCAGCAGCCCGATCGGGACTTTCTACGAGCAGTACTCC. Protein sequence: CASSPIGTFYEQYS.

In its sample, this clonotype was seen a few times. CDR3 residues: CSVGPALSYEQYF. CDR3 sequence (DNA): TGCAGCGTAGGCCCGGCTCTCTCCTACGAGCAGTACTTC. V is TRBV29-1 and J is TRBJ2-7; D is ambiguous. Germline V gene sequence: CDR1 SQVTM, CDR2 ANQGSEA. This CDR3 has 13 amino acids. V dropped 6 bases and J dropped 0 bases, with 12 bases sitting between them.

This clonotype was found a few times. This sequence joins TRBV20-1 and TRBJ2-3; D is undetermined. Germline V gene data show CDR1 as DFQATT and CDR2 as SNEGSKA (reference sequence). The CDR3 contains 15 residues. The V gene lost 4 bases and the J gene lost 0 bases, with 14 bases spanning the gap. In DNA, the CDR3 is TGCAGTGCTAAGAGAGAGATTAGGAGCACAGATACGCAGTATTTT. Its translation: CSAKREIRSTDTQYF.

V and J are TRBV12-3 or TRBV12-4 and TRBJ2-3; D unclear. The CDR3 has 13 residues. Trimming removed 5 bases from V and 6 bases from J, with 12 bases in between. CDR3 in amino acids: CASSIALRDTQYF. CDR3 DNA sequence: TGTGCCAGCAGTATCGCCTTGAGGGATACGCAGTATTTT.

This clonotype has only a few counts. This sequence joins TRBV18 and TRBJ2-2, with 8 nucleotides matching TRBD2. V lost 1 base to trimming and J lost 0 bases; unmatched junction nucleotides: 1. Germline lookup yields CDR1 KGHSH and CDR2 LQKENI. The CDR3 extends over 16 amino acids. CDR3 loop: CASSPQAGANTGELFF. In DNA, the CDR3 is TGTGCCAGCTCACCACAAGCGGGGGCGAACACCGGGGAGCTGTTTTTT.

The chain joins TRBV7-9 to TRBJ1-1, with D perhaps TRBD1 (5 bases). This CDR3 has 16 amino acids. Trimming shortened V by 2 bases and J by 1 base, and 14 bases separated the two germline ends. Germline loops: CDR1 SEHNR, CDR2 FQNEAQ (reference sequence). The CDR3, as DNA: TGTGCCAGCAGCTTACCGACAGCAGAAAAGAACACTGAAGCTTTCTTT. The encoded protein is CASSLPTAEKNTEAFF.

The chain joins TRBV25-1 to TRBJ2-3; D is ambiguous. The V gene's germline CDR1 is MGHDK and CDR2 SYGVNS. Deletions cut 0 bases from V and 6 bases from J, with 22 bases between. The CDR3 length is 18 residues. The CDR3 DNA is TGTGCCAGCAGTGAATATTTCTGGTCAGGTGAGGTTGTGGATACGCAGTATTTT. It translates to CASSEYFWSGEVVDTQYF. The full variable domain, in which reference TRBV25-1 and TRBJ2-3 provide the parts outside the CDR3, is EADIYQTPRYLVIGTGKKITLECSQTMGHDKMYWYQQDPGMELHLIHYSYGVNSTEKGDLSSESTVSRIRTEHFPLTLESARPSHTSQYLCASSEYFWSGEVVDTQYFGPGTRLTVL.

The rearrangement links TRBV27 to TRBJ2-5; maybe TRBD2 (7 bases). Germline CDR1 is MNHEY and CDR2 is SMNVEV (reference sequence). V dropped 4 bases and J dropped 5 bases, with 11 bases sitting between them. CDR3 length: 13 residues. The CDR3 DNA follows: TGTGCCAGCAGTTCGGGGGGCCCGGAGACCCAGTACTTC. Translation gives CASSSGGPETQYF.

This clonotype has more than one count but fewer than ten. The gene calls are TRBV12-3 or TRBV12-4 and TRBJ1-1; D is uncertain. The CDR3 has 12 amino acids. Trimming took off 2 bases at V and 7 bases at J, with 8 bases between the two ends. The CDR3 DNA reads TGTGCCAGCAGTTTAATGGGCAGTGAAGCTTTCTTT. It specifies CASSLMGSEAFF.

This clonotype was detected a few times. The V call is TRBV5-6, the J call TRBJ2-6, with D possibly matching TRBD1 (5 bases). CDR1 and CDR2 (germline): SGHDT, YYEEEE. CDR3 length equals 16 residues. Deletions cut 4 bases from V and 1 base from J, with 12 bases between. The CDR3 region has the DNA TGTGCCAGCAGCCACAGGATGGCTTCTGGGGCCAACGTCCTGACTTTC. This encodes CASSHRMASGANVLTF.

The chain links TRBV29-1 to TRBJ1-2; D is undetermined. Looked up from germline, CDR1 is SQVTM and CDR2 is ANQGSEA. V lost 3 bases to trimming and J lost 8 bases, with 13 bases between them. CDR3 length: 12 residues. The CDR3 is CSVELGLGGYTF. The CDR3 DNA is TGCAGCGTTGAGTTGGGCCTGGGCGGCTACACCTTC. Looking up the rest from reference TRBV29-1 and TRBJ1-2 gives the full variable domain: SAVISQKPSRDICQRGTSLTIQCQVDSQVTMMFWYRQQPGQSLTLIATANQGSEATYESGFVIDKFPISRPNLTFSTLTVSNMSPEDSSIYLCSVELGLGGYTFGSGTRLTVV.

This clonotype was observed a few times. A read error may produce the germline difference seen at one junction end. The CDR3 coding sequence is TGTGCCTGCAGCTTAGGCACGGGAGGTTCCTACGAGCAGTACTTC. Its translation is CACSLGTGGSYEQYF. V usage is TRBV7-2 and J usage is TRBJ2-7, with 7 bases fitting TRBD2. The CDR3 length is 15 residues. Per the germline V gene, CDR1 is SGHTA and CDR2 is FQGNSA. Complete variable domain (other parts from reference TRBV7-2 and TRBJ2-7): GAGVSQSPSNKVTEKGKDVELRCDPISGHTALYWYRQSLGQGLEFLIYFQGNSAPDKSGLPSDRFSAERTGGSVSTLTIQRTQQEDSAVYLCACSLGTGGSYEQYFGPGTRLTVT.

V gene TRBV7-2 combines with J gene TRBJ2-1, with D perhaps TRBD1 (6 bases). Germline loops: CDR1 SGHTA, CDR2 FQGNSA. V lost 2 bases and J 0 bases, leaving 8 bases between the germline ends. This CDR3 has 15 amino acids. The CDR3 sequence: CASSLQGNSYNEQFF. The CDR3 DNA follows: TGTGCCAGCAGCTTACAGGGGAACTCCTACAATGAGCAGTTCTTC.

This clonotype was counted many times. CDR3 nucleotides: TGTGCCAGCAGCCCTAGGGGGACTAATGAAAAACTGTTTTTT. Amino acid sequence: CASSPRGTNEKLFF. This chain joins TRBV9 and TRBJ1-4, with D perhaps TRBD1 (6 bases). V gave up 4 bases and J gave up 2 bases, with 9 bases separating them. The CDR3 is made up of 14 amino acids. The germline V gene has CDR1 SGDLS and CDR2 YYNGEE. Full variable domain (rest looked up from reference TRBV9 and TRBJ1-4): DSGVTQTPKHLITATGQRVTLRCSPRSGDLSVYWYQQSLDQGLQFLIQYYNGEERAKGNILERFSAQQFPDLHSELNLSSLELGDSALYFCASSPRGTNEKLFFGSGTQLSVL.

The gene calls are TRBV20-1 and TRBJ2-1; D might be TRBD2 (5 bases). Germline V CDR1 and CDR2: DFQATT, SNEGSKA (reference sequence). V gave up 6 bases and J gave up 9 bases, with 12 bases separating them. CDR3 length equals 11 residues. The CDR3 here is CSADHGGEQFF. As DNA, the CDR3 is TGCAGTGCAGATCACGGAGGTGAGCAGTTCTTC.

J is TRBJ2-5 and V is TRBV7-3; tentatively, D is TRBD2 (6 bases). CDR1 SGHTA and CDR2 FQGTGA come from the germline V gene. Trimming took 1 base from V and 1 from J, leaving 10 bases between them. The CDR3 consists of 15 residues. The CDR3 sequence is CASSLSPGLQETQYF. The CDR3 DNA reads TGTGCCAGCAGCTTAAGCCCGGGACTCCAAGAGACCCAGTACTTC.

The V and J genes are TRBV10-3 and TRBJ2-3; 11 bases align to TRBD1. The CDR3 is made up of 14 amino acids. Trimming took 7 bases from V and 4 from J; bases not matched to a gene: 4. Germline loops: CDR1 ENHRY, CDR2 SYGVKD. CDR3 coding DNA: TGTGCCATCACCCGGGACAGGGGGGCAGATACGCAGTATTTT. It translates to CAITRDRGADTQYF.

The V call is TRBV28, the J call TRBJ1-5; possible D gene TRBD1, 6 bases. The CDR3 contains 16 residues. The V gene's germline CDR1 is MDHEN and CDR2 SYDVKM. V lost 6 bases to trimming and J lost 5 bases, with 20 bases between them. CDR3 in amino acids: CASRIKQGSVYQPQHF. CDR3 in DNA: TGTGCCAGCAGGATCAAACAGGGATCTGTATATCAGCCCCAGCATTTT.

The chain couples TRBV7-9 to TRBJ2-1; D unresolved. This CDR3 is 13 amino acids long. Germline loops: CDR1 SEHNR, CDR2 FQNEAQ (reference sequence). V lost 5 bases and J lost 8, with 13 bases in between. Here the CDR3 reads CASSLQIRDEQFF. The CDR3 coding sequence is TGTGCCAGCAGCCTACAAATCAGAGATGAGCAGTTCTTC.

J is TRBJ2-3 and V is TRBV12-3 or TRBV12-4; TRBD2 might be the D (6 bases). There are 14 residues in the CDR3. V lost 7 bases, J lost 4 bases, and 15 bases lay in between. This chain's CDR3 is CASTPGLSPDTQYF. In DNA form, the CDR3 reads TGTGCCAGCACTCCCGGACTATCCCCAGATACGCAGTATTTT.

This chain links TRBV5-6 with TRBJ2-1; no reliable D call. The CDR3 covers 13 residues. V was pared by 4 bases and J by 9 bases, with 14 bases between. Germline CDR1 and CDR2: SGHDT and YYEEEE. The CDR3 is CASSPSAGSEQFF. DNA of the CDR3: TGTGCCAGCAGCCCGTCCGCCGGTAGTGAGCAGTTCTTC.

The chain uses TRBV28 and TRBJ2-5, with 9 bases fitting TRBD1. The J call may be in error: the DNA end matches TRBJ2-1 better. Germline CDR1 MDHEN, CDR2 SYDVKM. CDR3 length: 14 residues. CDR3 DNA: TGTGCCAGCAGTACACCGACAGGGGGGAATGAGCAGTTCTTC. This sequence encodes CASSTPTGGNEQFF.

Details on this clonotype: At one end, the junction sequence differs from germline, possibly due to a read error. The V and J genes are TRBV5-6 and TRBJ2-3; no reliable D call. The germline CDR1 and CDR2 sequences are SGHDT and YYEEEE. The CDR3 is made up of 13 amino acids. The CDR3 protein is CASSLDVTDTQYF. CDR3 nucleotides: TGTGCTAGCAGCTTGGACGTGACAGATACGCAGTATTTT.

This clonotype was counted between two and nine times. The junction departs from germline at one end; a sequencing error may be responsible. The chain recombines TRBV14 with TRBJ2-7; D perhaps matches TRBD2 (6 bases). The CDR3 runs to 14 residues. Germline CDR1 SGHDN, CDR2 FVKESK. The CDR3 sequence is CAGSQQTSLGEQYF. CDR3 nucleotide sequence: TGTGCCGGCAGCCAACAAACTAGCTTAGGAGAGCAGTACTTC.

This clonotype was found a few times. The rearrangement joins TRBV7-9 to TRBJ2-1; D remains unclear. The length of the CDR3 is 13 residues. V was cut by 6 bases and J by 9 bases, with 15 bases left in between. In germline, CDR1 is SEHNR, CDR2 FQNEAQ (reference sequence). The CDR3 is CASRSRGLGEQFF. CDR3 coding DNA: TGTGCCAGCAGATCCCGCGGTCTCGGTGAGCAGTTCTTC.

In this sample, this clonotype turned up once. Its ends do not fully match the called genes, so a read error is possible. The CDR3 nucleotides read TGTGCCAGCTCACGACAGAGCTATGTCCAAGAGAACCAGTACTTC. It encodes CASSRQSYVQENQYF. The chain employs TRBV18 and TRBJ2-1; D may be TRBD1 (5 bases). Gene TRBJ2-5 matches the end of the DNA better, so the J call may be wrong. Germline lookup yields CDR1 KGHSH and CDR2 LQKENI. The CDR3 is 15 residues long.

V gene TRBV7-2 combines with J gene TRBJ1-2; D is possibly TRBD1 (6 bases). The V end lost 4 bases, the J end lost 8 bases, and 23 bases lay between the germline ends. Germline CDR1 is SGHTA and CDR2 is FQGNSA. CDR3 length: 16 amino acids. The CDR3 region is CASSWLRGVSVRGYTF. CDR3 sequence (DNA): TGTGCCAGCAGCTGGTTGAGGGGGGTGTCAGTACGCGGCTACACCTTC.